One sample yielded the 13 T cell receptor beta chains listed below, sequenced in a study of blood T cell repertoires in COVID-19. Assay used: immunoSEQ multiplex PCR; TCRdb lists only in-frame clones, some missing. The profile shows fewer than 200,000 clones, 87% of them singletons. Sequencing input: peripheral blood. The source is a woman aged 60 to 75 who had recovered from COVID-19.

In regard to this clone: Relative to the germline gene, one junction end is altered; a read error may explain this. The CDR3 sequence is CASSPHNDQPQHF. The CDR3 nucleotides read TGTGCCAGCTCTCCACATAATGATCAGCCCCAGCATTTT. The chain recombines TRBV18 with TRBJ1-5; D is undetermined. Per the germline V gene, CDR1 is KGHSH and CDR2 is LQKENI. The CDR3 covers 13 residues. Using reference TRBV18 and TRBJ1-5 for the parts outside the CDR3, the full variable domain is NAGVMQNPRHLVRRRGQEARLRCSPMKGHSHVYWYRQLPEEGLKFMVYLQKENIIDESGMPKERFSAEFPKEGPSILRIQQVVRGDSAAYFCASSPHNDQPQHFGDGTRLSIL.

The genes are TRBV28 and TRBJ2-5; D gene uncertain. With 2 bases removed from V and 2 bases from J, the gap between germline ends came to 9 bases. CDR1 and CDR2 (germline): MDHEN, SYDVKM. This CDR3 comprises 14 residues. CDR3 loop: CASSLIANQETQYF. The CDR3 DNA sequence: TGTGCCAGCAGTTTAATAGCAAATCAAGAGACCCAGTACTTC. The variable domain in full, with the rest retrieved from reference TRBV28 and TRBJ2-5, is DVKVTQSSRYLVKRTGEKVFLECVQDMDHENMFWYRQDPGLGLRLIYFSYDVKMKEKGDIPEGYSVSREKKERFSLILESASTNQTSMYLCASSLIANQETQYFGPGTRLLVL.

V gene TRBV28 combines with J gene TRBJ1-2; weak D call: TRBD1 (6 bases). V lost 4 bases and J lost 4, with 13 bases in between. The germline gives CDR1 MDHEN, CDR2 SYDVKM. CDR3 length: 14 amino acids. The CDR3 region is CASSSGGQGYGYTF. The CDR3 nucleotides are TGTGCCAGCAGTTCGGGGGGGCAGGGCTATGGCTACACCTTC.

The rearrangement joins TRBV4-1 to TRBJ2-6; no reliable D call. The CDR3 is made up of 15 amino acids. CDR1 and CDR2 from the germline V gene are MGHRA and YSYEKL. V was trimmed by 0 bases and J by 4 bases, leaving 7 bases between them. The CDR3 coding sequence is TGCGCCAGCAGCCAAGATAGTTCCGGGGCCAACGTCCTGACTTTC. It specifies CASSQDSSGANVLTF.

The chain carries TRBV9 and TRBJ2-1, with 9 bases lining up with TRBD2. The CDR3 covers 17 residues. V dropped 0 bases and J dropped 13; count of bases not matched to a gene: 17. Germline V gene lookup returns CDR1 SGDLS and CDR2 YYNGEE. The CDR3 protein is CASSVGSSGGMARDQFF. For the CDR3, the DNA is TGTGCCAGCAGCGTAGGGAGTAGCGGGGGCATGGCGAGGGATCAGTTCTTC.

The V and J genes are TRBV7-2 and TRBJ2-3, with D maybe TRBD1 (6 bases). The V and J ends lost 4 bases and 4 bases respectively, with 21 bases between them. The CDR3 totals 17 residues. Germline CDR1 SGHTA, CDR2 FQGNSA. This CDR3 is CASSSLGGGFTADTQYF. Here the CDR3 DNA reads TGTGCCAGCAGCTCCTTAGGTGGGGGCTTTACGGCAGATACGCAGTATTTT.

V is TRBV5-1 and J is TRBJ2-6; unclear D gene. The ends were cut back, 4 bases at V and 0 bases at J, with 8 bases in the middle. The CDR3 contains 15 residues. Germline V gives CDR1 SGHRS, CDR2 YFSETQ. CDR3 bases: TGCGCCAGCAGCACCAGCGTCTCTGGGGCCAACGTCCTGACTTTC. Translation: CASSTSVSGANVLTF.

The chain links TRBV5-4 to TRBJ1-5; 7 bases line up with TRBD1. V was pared by 2 bases and J by 1 base, with 3 bases of the junction left unmatched. Germline CDR1 reads SGHNT; CDR2 reads YYREEE (reference sequence). CDR3 length equals 15 residues. The CDR3 loop is CASSLGGQSNQPQHF. Here the CDR3 DNA reads TGTGCCAGCAGCTTAGGGGGACAGAGCAATCAGCCCCAGCATTTT.

The V and J genes are TRBV6-2 or TRBV6-3 and TRBJ1-3; no definite D call. The CDR3 has 15 amino acids. Germline V gene lookup returns CDR1 MNHEY and CDR2 SVGEGT. With 1 base removed from V and 0 bases from J, the gap between germline ends came to 7 bases. The CDR3 bases are TGTGCCAGCAGTTACTTTGTCGGCTCTGGAAACACCATATATTTT. It codes for CASSYFVGSGNTIYF.

This sequence joins TRBV10-2 and TRBJ2-5; 8 nucleotides agree with TRBD2. The CDR3 contains 11 residues. Germline values: CDR1 WSHSY, CDR2 SAAADI. Losses at the gene ends were 11 bases for V and 5 bases for J; bases not matched to a gene: 4. CDR3 in DNA: TGCGCCGCTCGGGGGGGCGAGACCCAGTACTTC. Its translation: CAARGGETQYF.

This clone qualifies as medium-sized. At one end, the junction sequence differs from germline, possibly due to a read error. This chain connects TRBV5-8 to TRBJ2-1, with a weak D call TRBD2 (6 bases). This CDR3 is built from 14 residues. Germline CDR1 SGHTS, CDR2 YDEGEE. CDR3 loop: CASRLGLLLNEQFF. Written as DNA, the CDR3 is TGTGCCAGCAGGTTGGGACTCCTCCTCAATGAGCAGTTCTTC.

The chain joins TRBV9 to TRBJ2-1, with D possibly TRBD2 on 6 matching bases. Germline values: CDR1 SGDLS, CDR2 YYNGEE. Deletions cut 1 base from V and 0 bases from J, with 14 bases between. This CDR3 contains 17 residues. CDR3 DNA sequence: TGTGCCAGCAGCGTATCAGGGACTTTCTCCTCCTACAATGAGCAGTTCTTC. This sequence encodes CASSVSGTFSSYNEQFF.

This chain uses TRBV3-1 (or the pseudogene TRBV3-2) with TRBJ2-7; possible D gene TRBD2, 5 bases. This CDR3 contains 12 residues. Trimming stripped 7 bases from V and 3 bases from J, with 10 bases between. Germline assignment: CDR1 LGHDT and CDR2 YNNKEL (reference sequence). The CDR3 spells CASKSGSYEQYF. The CDR3 bases are TGTGCCAGCAAAAGCGGTAGCTACGAGCAGTACTTC.